Listed here is a single T cell receptor beta chain. The source of the sample is a study of molecular identifiers for immune sequencing clone quantification. The CDR3 is 13 amino acids. V lost 3 bases and J 7 bases, leaving 10 bases between the germline ends. Germline lookup yields CDR1 SGHNT and CDR2 YENEEA. TCRdb itself ran the PCR reads through MiXCR, one entry per CDR3 protein. The sample holds 490,000 or so distinct CDR3 sequences; about a fifth are singletons and the top ten take under 0.85%. This chain links TRBV11-3 with TRBJ2-1, with D perhaps TRBD2 (5 bases). Sequenced material: naive CD8+ T cells from blood, with Jurkat cell RNA spiked in. Described subset: FACS-sorted CD8+CD4-CCR7+CD45RA+ naive T cells. The sequence derives from a human donor in good health. Some libraries in this study had Jurkat cell RNA spiked in. The DNA of the CDR3 is TGTGCCAGCAGCTTTGAGACGGGGAATGAGCAGTTCTTC. This sequence encodes CASSFETGNEQFF. Full variable domain (rest looked up from reference TRBV11-3 and TRBJ2-1): EAGVVQSPRYKIIEKKQPVAFWCNPISGHNTLYWYLQNLGQGPELLIRYENEEAVDDSQLPKDRFSAERLKGVDSTLKIQPAELGDSAVYLCASSFETGNEQFFGPGTRLTVL.